Described below is a single T cell receptor beta chain sequence and its context. Its cognate antigen has yet to be identified. No base qualities exist here, and no much larger clone lies one base off it. The study evaluated CTLA-4 blockade (ipilimumab) given together with focal radiation therapy in patients who had chemo-refractory metastatic non-small-cell lung cancer. The sample is drawn from a study of radiotherapy plus CTLA-4 blockade in lung cancer (dated 2018 in TCRdb). In terms of the full investigation: Objective responses were observed in roughly a sixth of enrolled patients, and disease control was achieved in approximately 32%.

Paper-wide results and their limitations: After treatment with radiotherapy and ipilimumab, TCR clones that came from tumors expanded in the peripheral blood. Early dynamic changes in blood T cell clones, together with increased serum interferon-beta after radiation, were reported as the strongest predictors of response.

Libraries came from the immunoSEQ multiplex PCR assay. The clones in this table, taken by TCRdb from immuneACCESS, are in-frame only. Not every clone is retained; where verified, under half of the shortfall comes from an unresolved V gene, and the cause of the rest is unknown. A total of fewer than 100,000 clones appear in this sample, about 84% of them only once. The ten most abundant clones make up 0.65% to 0.85% of the sample. Taken from cysteine to phenylalanine, the CDR3 has 16 residues. The only DNA kept is the CDR3, 48 bases in frame from the first base. The germline V gene (reference sequence) sets CDR1 to LNHNV and CDR2 to YYDKDF. V trim: 1 base; J trim: 5 bases; unmatched bases: 9.

The sequence is built from TRBV15 and TRBJ2-7; 9 middle bases align to TRBD1. This TCR was recovered from a human donor with non-small cell lung cancer who had stable disease on radiotherapy plus ipilimumab. This specimen consisted of peripheral blood, obtained from a patient treated with radiotherapy plus ipilimumab. At the DNA level, the sequence is TGTGCCACCAGCAGAGGAAGGGGGACAGGGAACGACGAGCAGTACTTC. It translates as CATSRGRGTGNDEQYF.